Presented here are 20 T cell receptor beta chains from one specimen sequenced in a study of blood T cell repertoires in COVID-19. Sequencing was performed with immunoSEQ multiplex PCR; in TCRdb, only in-frame clones are kept and a portion is missing. The table records 200,000 to 250,000 clones, roughly 89% of them present only once. The specimen was peripheral blood. The receptors come from a man aged 55 to 69 who had recovered from COVID-19.

This clone showed up just once. The chain has TRBV6-5 and TRBJ2-3, with 10 bases identical to TRBD2. The CDR3 is 14 residues long. With 7 bases clipped from V and 4 bases from J, the junction kept 5 bases outside the gene matches. CDR1 is MNHEY and CDR2 is SVGAGI in the germline V gene. The CDR3 spells CASISGGASDTQYF. The CDR3 bases are TGTGCCAGCATAAGCGGGGGGGCCTCAGATACGCAGTATTTT.

The chain is built from TRBV18 and TRBJ2-3; 12 bases line up with TRBD2. Unmatched junction bases numbered 10, after V lost 6 bases and J lost 3 bases. Germline V gene data show CDR1 as KGHSH and CDR2 as LQKENI. The CDR3 has 17 amino acids. This CDR3 reads CASSPLAGGVLTDTQYF. In DNA form, the CDR3 reads TGTGCCAGCTCCCCTCTAGCGGGAGGGGTGTTAACAGATACGCAGTATTTT.

This clone came up a few times. J is TRBJ1-1 and V is TRBV7-9; D gene uncertain. The germline CDR1 and CDR2 sequences are SEHNR and FQNEAQ (reference sequence). CDR3 length: 15 residues. The germline V and J ends were trimmed by 0 bases and 5 bases, with 13 bases remaining between them. Here the CDR3 reads CASSLAYSTGTEAFF. In DNA form, the CDR3 reads TGTGCCAGCAGCTTAGCCTACTCCACGGGGACTGAAGCTTTCTTT. The entire variable domain, with the rest obtained from reference TRBV7-9 and TRBJ1-1, is as follows: DTGVSQNPRHKITKRGQNVTFRCDPISEHNRLYWYRQTLGQGPEFLTYFQNEAQLEKSRLLSDRFSAERPKGSFSTLEIQRTEQGDSAMYLCASSLAYSTGTEAFFGQGTRLTVV.

J is TRBJ2-1 and V is TRBV7-3; D might be TRBD1 (6 bases). This CDR3 has 13 amino acids. With 5 bases removed from V and 9 bases from J, the gap between germline ends came to 14 bases. Per germline, CDR1 SGHTA and CDR2 FQGTGA. CDR3 protein: CASSITGQGEQFF. CDR3 bases: TGTGCCAGCAGCATCACAGGGCAGGGTGAGCAGTTCTTC.

The chain couples TRBV6-5 to TRBJ1-2; 8 nucleotides match TRBD1. Germline CDR1 and CDR2: MNHEY and SVGAGI. The ends lost 4 bases at V and 7 bases at J; junction bases unmatched: 2. CDR3 length: 12 residues. The CDR3 reads CASSFDRGGYTF. CDR3 nucleotide sequence: TGTGCCAGCAGTTTTGACAGGGGTGGCTACACCTTC.

The chain combines TRBV7-3 with TRBJ2-3; TRBD1 matches 9 bases. CDR3 length: 15 amino acids. The trim removed 2 bases at V and 5 bases at J, leaving 5 bases unmatched. Germline V gene data show CDR1 as SGHTA and CDR2 as FQGTGA. The CDR3, as DNA: TGTGCCAGCAGCTTATTACAGGGGGCGCGAGATACGCAGTATTTT. Encoded protein: CASSLLQGARDTQYF.

The count of this clone is one. The chain uses TRBV11-3 and TRBJ2-5; TRBD2 matches at 8 bases. Per the germline V gene, CDR1 is SGHNT and CDR2 is YENEEA. The CDR3 runs to 17 residues. Losses at the gene ends were 0 bases for V and 5 bases for J; bases not matched to a gene: 11. The CDR3 loop reads CASSLDSSREGRETQYF. CDR3 DNA sequence: TGTGCCAGCAGCTTAGATTCGTCCCGGGAGGGCCGGGAGACCCAGTACTTC. The full variable domain, completed using reference TRBV11-3 and TRBJ2-5, is EAGVVQSPRYKIIEKKQPVAFWCNPISGHNTLYWYLQNLGQGPELLIRYENEEAVDDSQLPKDRFSAERLKGVDSTLKIQPAELGDSAVYLCASSLDSSREGRETQYFGPGTRLLVL.

This chain links TRBV5-4 with TRBJ1-2; 7 bases match TRBD1. The CDR3 sequence is 16 residues long. Trimming at V came to 2 bases and at J to 3 bases, leaving 10 bases not matched to a gene. Germline loops: CDR1 SGHNT, CDR2 YYREEE (reference sequence). The CDR3: CASSLKSGQSDYGYTF. The CDR3 DNA follows: TGTGCCAGCAGCTTAAAATCGGGACAGTCAGACTATGGCTACACCTTC.

The chain combines TRBV7-2 with TRBJ1-1; D gene uncertain. CDR1 is SGHTA, CDR2 FQGNSA, per germline. The CDR3 runs 13 residues. V was cut by 6 bases and J by 1 base, with 9 bases left in between. CDR3 loop: CASSRGKNTEAFF. The CDR3 coding sequence is TGTGCCAGCAGTAGAGGGAAGAACACTGAAGCTTTCTTT.

The sample holds one count of this clone. Distinct nucleotide sequences in the sample also encode this CDR3. The chain couples TRBV3-1 (or the pseudogene TRBV3-2) to TRBJ2-1, with 7 bases aligning to TRBD1. This CDR3 region has 15 residues. In germline, CDR1 is LGHDT, CDR2 YNNKEL (reference sequence). V shed 0 bases, J shed 3 bases, and the junction held 2 bases outside the gene matches. For the CDR3, the DNA is TGTGCCAGCAGCCAAGAAGGACAGGTCTACAATGAGCAGTTCTTC. Translation gives CASSQEGQVYNEQFF.

This clone was seen once. The rearrangement links TRBV6-5 to TRBJ1-1; no clear D gene. The CDR3 is made up of 14 amino acids. V was shortened by 5 bases and J by 2 bases, with 12 bases between the two germline ends. CDR1 and CDR2 from the germline V gene are MNHEY and SVGAGI. The CDR3 protein is CASSQRSPNTEAFF. The DNA of the CDR3 is TGTGCCAGCAGTCAACGGTCACCTAACACTGAAGCTTTCTTT.

This chain uses TRBV2 with TRBJ2-1; TRBD2 matches at 8 bases. V dropped 7 bases and J dropped 6; count of bases not matched to a gene: 8. Germline CDR1 SNHLY, CDR2 FYNNEI. This CDR3 is 14 amino acids long. Written as DNA, the CDR3 is TGTGCCAGCACTATGGGACTAGAATCCAATGAGCAGTTCTTC. Translating gives CASTMGLESNEQFF.

The V and J genes are TRBV6-6 and TRBJ2-7; 7 bases align to TRBD2. V was pared by 5 bases and J by 2 bases, with 3 bases of the junction left unmatched. The CDR3 spans 13 residues. Germline V gene lookup returns CDR1 MNHNY and CDR2 SVGAGI (reference sequence). The CDR3 DNA follows: TGTGCCAGCAGTAGCGGGACTCCCTACGAGCAGTACTTC. Translating it yields CASSSGTPYEQYF.

The J gene is TRBJ2-1, the V gene TRBV7-2, with 9 bases aligning to TRBD2. The CDR3 spans 15 residues. V shed 1 base, J shed 4 bases, and the junction held 2 bases outside the gene matches. Germline-derived CDR1 and CDR2 are SGHTA and FQGNSA. CDR3 nucleotide sequence: TGTGCCAGCAGCTTAGAAGCGGGAGGTTACAATGAGCAGTTCTTC. Encoded protein: CASSLEAGGYNEQFF.

The chain joins TRBV7-9 to TRBJ1-2, with TRBD1 identical over 8 bases. After removal of 5 bases from V and 9 bases from J, the junction contained 17 bases not matched to a gene. The CDR3 is made up of 16 amino acids. Germline V gives CDR1 SEHNR, CDR2 FQNEAQ (reference sequence). The CDR3 loop is CASSPRWADRVSSYTF. CDR3 DNA: TGTGCCAGCAGCCCCCGTTGGGCGGACAGGGTTTCGAGCTACACCTTC.

The chain employs TRBV3-1 (or the pseudogene TRBV3-2) and TRBJ1-1; D perhaps matches TRBD1 (5 bases). The length of the CDR3 is 15 residues. The germline V and J ends were trimmed by 0 bases and 5 bases, with 13 bases remaining between them. CDR1 LGHDT and CDR2 YNNKEL come from the germline V gene (reference sequence). The CDR3: CASSQEGGAWTEAFF. The CDR3 DNA sequence: TGTGCCAGCAGCCAAGAGGGAGGGGCGTGGACTGAAGCTTTCTTT.

This chain links TRBV9 with TRBJ2-5; 11 positions agree with TRBD2. The CDR3 contains 16 residues. CDR1 and CDR2 (germline): SGDLS, YYNGEE. V gave up 4 bases and J gave up 5 bases; unmatched junction bases: 10. The DNA for the CDR3 is TGTGCCAGCAGCCCCAGTCGACTAGCGGGGAATGAGACCCAGTACTTC. It is translated as CASSPSRLAGNETQYF.

The chain links TRBV27 to TRBJ1-2; D might be TRBD1 (6 bases). The CDR3 extends over 14 amino acids. The V and J ends lost 5 bases and 7 bases respectively, with 17 bases between them. The germline CDR1 and CDR2 sequences are MNHEY and SMNVEV (reference sequence). CDR3 region: CASSPYPGDGGYTF. CDR3 coding DNA: TGTGCCAGCAGTCCTTATCCAGGGGACGGTGGCTACACCTTC.

This clone was seen just once. This sequence joins TRBV7-3 and TRBJ1-6; 9 bases match TRBD1. Germline CDR1 reads SGHTA; CDR2 reads FQGTGA. V trimming: 4 bases; J trimming: 10 bases; junction bases outside the gene matches: 5. The CDR3 loop spans 14 amino acids. The CDR3 DNA is TGTGCCAGCAGCTCCGGGACAGGGCCCTCACCCCTCCACTTT. Amino acids: CASSSGTGPSPLHF.

The chain combines TRBV5-6 with TRBJ1-3; TRBD1 agrees at 9 bases. Germline V gene sequence: CDR1 SGHDT, CDR2 YYEEEE. The CDR3 spans 16 residues. Losses at the gene ends were 0 bases for V and 4 bases for J; bases not matched to a gene: 5. CDR3 sequence (DNA): TGTGCCAGCAGCTTGGGGACAGGGGCGAGGGGAAACACCATATATTTT. Translation: CASSLGTGARGNTIYF.